This T cell receptor beta chain stems from a study of long-term antiretroviral therapy in people with HIV. Across the whole study: Of all samples, the earliest predate the 2015 immediate-ART recommendation by about a decade. General study points: Repertoire dominance by clones expanded before ART was seen at all time points.

Runs used v3.0 of the immunoSEQ assay and were done at survey level. Assay used: immunoSEQ multiplex PCR; TCRdb lists only in-frame clones, some missing. The sample has roughly 10,000 clones; around 85% are singletons. The V end was cut by 1 base, the J end by 3 bases, with 17 bases between. There are 17 residues in the CDR3. Germline V gene lookup returns CDR1 LGHNA and CDR2 YNFKEQ. A note on this clone: What it recognizes is unknown.

The sequenced sample was unsorted PBMCs, obtained 1.8 years after starting antiretroviral therapy. The origin of this receptor is a middle-aged man with HIV. This sequence joins TRBV4-2 and TRBJ2-3, with TRBD2 as a possible D gene (6 bases). Here the CDR3 reads CASSQALGGTGTDTQYF. CDR3 sequence (DNA): TGTGCCAGCAGCCAAGCCCTTGGGGGGACGGGGACAGATACGCAGTATTTT.